Listed below are T cell receptor beta chains from one sample, sequenced in a study of CD8 T cells in Susac syndrome. TCRdb independently ran MiXCR on the immunoSEQ multiplex PCR reads; one entry per CDR3 protein. The data contain tens of thousands of distinct CDR3 sequences, approximately 93% of them singletons. Sequencing was carried out using CD8+ T cells from PBMCs. The source is a human donor in good health. CDR3s include the opening cysteine and the closing phenylalanine or tryptophan. D genes are given only for firm matches.

v_gene | d_gene | CDR3aa
TRBV27 | - | CASSLYTGSGYTF
TRBV6-1 | TRBD2 | CASSDSAGVGEQYF
TRBV28 | - | CASSWWAGELFF
TRBV9 | - | CASSGGEPGELFF
TRBV5-1 | TRBD2 | CASSLARGRIHEQYF
TRBV4-1 | TRBD2 | CASSQDSAGEGNEQFF
TRBV25-1 | - | CASSPYRVEGAKNIQYF
TRBV4-1 | - | CASSQTGTDTGELFF
TRBV28 | - | CASSLGGGPQDYGYTF
TRBV28 | TRBD2 | CASSQLAGGDNEQFF
TRBV2 | - | CASSGTEETQYF
TRBV5-4 | - | CASSLGPSGSYEQYF
TRBV7-9 | - | CASSPGTSSEQYF
TRBV28 | TRBD1 | CASSPAGTGYEQYF
TRBV20-1 | TRBD2 | CRASGRAVNEQFF